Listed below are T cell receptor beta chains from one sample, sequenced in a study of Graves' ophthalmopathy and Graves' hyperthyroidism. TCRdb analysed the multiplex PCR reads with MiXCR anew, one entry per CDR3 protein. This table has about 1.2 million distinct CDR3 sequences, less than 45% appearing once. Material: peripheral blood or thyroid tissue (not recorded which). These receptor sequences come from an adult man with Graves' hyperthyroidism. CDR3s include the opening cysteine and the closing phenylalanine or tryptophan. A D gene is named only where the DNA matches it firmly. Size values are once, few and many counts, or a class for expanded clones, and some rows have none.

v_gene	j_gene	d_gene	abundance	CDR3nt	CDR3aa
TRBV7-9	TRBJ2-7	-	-	TGCGCCAGCAGCCAAGATAAACACGGTGACGGCTCCTACGAGCAGTACTTC	CASSQDKHGDGSYEQYF
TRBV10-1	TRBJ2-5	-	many	TGCGCCAGCAGCGACCAAAAAGAGACCCAGTACTTC	CASSDQKETQYF
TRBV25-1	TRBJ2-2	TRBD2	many	TGTGCCAGCACGGGACTAGCGTCGAACACCGGGGAGCTGTTTTTT	CASTGLASNTGELFF
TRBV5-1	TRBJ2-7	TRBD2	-	TGCGCCAGCTCCAATGGGGCTAGCGGGAGATACTACGAGCAGTACTTC	CASSNGASGRYYEQYF
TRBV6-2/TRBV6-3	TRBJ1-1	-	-	TGTGCCCGCAGTTCCTGGGACGAGCGCACTGAAGCTTTCTTT	CARSSWDERTEAFF
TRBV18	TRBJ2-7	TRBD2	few	TGTGCCAGCTCACCACCGGGACTAGCGGGAGGCTCACCCTACGAGCAGTACTTC	CASSPPGLAGGSPYEQYF
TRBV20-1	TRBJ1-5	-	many	TGCAGTGCTGGAAAAACAGTGGGTCAGCCCCAGCATTTT	CSAGKTVGQPQHF
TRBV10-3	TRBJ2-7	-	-	TGTGCCAGCAGTGGACAGCCTACTTCCTACGAGCAGTACTTC	CASSGQPTSYEQYF
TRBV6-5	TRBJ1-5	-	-	TGTGCCAGCAGTTACGGGTTCGAGAACCGTCAGCCCCAGCATTTT	CASSYGFENRQPQHF
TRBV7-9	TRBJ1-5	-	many	TGTGCCAGCAGCCCCGGAGCGAATCAGCCCCAGCATTTT	CASSPGANQPQHF
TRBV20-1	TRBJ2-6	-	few	TGCAGTGCTAGAGGGGGGAGGCGCGGACAGAGCTCTGGGGCCAACGTCCTGACTTTC	CSARGGRRGQSSGANVLTF